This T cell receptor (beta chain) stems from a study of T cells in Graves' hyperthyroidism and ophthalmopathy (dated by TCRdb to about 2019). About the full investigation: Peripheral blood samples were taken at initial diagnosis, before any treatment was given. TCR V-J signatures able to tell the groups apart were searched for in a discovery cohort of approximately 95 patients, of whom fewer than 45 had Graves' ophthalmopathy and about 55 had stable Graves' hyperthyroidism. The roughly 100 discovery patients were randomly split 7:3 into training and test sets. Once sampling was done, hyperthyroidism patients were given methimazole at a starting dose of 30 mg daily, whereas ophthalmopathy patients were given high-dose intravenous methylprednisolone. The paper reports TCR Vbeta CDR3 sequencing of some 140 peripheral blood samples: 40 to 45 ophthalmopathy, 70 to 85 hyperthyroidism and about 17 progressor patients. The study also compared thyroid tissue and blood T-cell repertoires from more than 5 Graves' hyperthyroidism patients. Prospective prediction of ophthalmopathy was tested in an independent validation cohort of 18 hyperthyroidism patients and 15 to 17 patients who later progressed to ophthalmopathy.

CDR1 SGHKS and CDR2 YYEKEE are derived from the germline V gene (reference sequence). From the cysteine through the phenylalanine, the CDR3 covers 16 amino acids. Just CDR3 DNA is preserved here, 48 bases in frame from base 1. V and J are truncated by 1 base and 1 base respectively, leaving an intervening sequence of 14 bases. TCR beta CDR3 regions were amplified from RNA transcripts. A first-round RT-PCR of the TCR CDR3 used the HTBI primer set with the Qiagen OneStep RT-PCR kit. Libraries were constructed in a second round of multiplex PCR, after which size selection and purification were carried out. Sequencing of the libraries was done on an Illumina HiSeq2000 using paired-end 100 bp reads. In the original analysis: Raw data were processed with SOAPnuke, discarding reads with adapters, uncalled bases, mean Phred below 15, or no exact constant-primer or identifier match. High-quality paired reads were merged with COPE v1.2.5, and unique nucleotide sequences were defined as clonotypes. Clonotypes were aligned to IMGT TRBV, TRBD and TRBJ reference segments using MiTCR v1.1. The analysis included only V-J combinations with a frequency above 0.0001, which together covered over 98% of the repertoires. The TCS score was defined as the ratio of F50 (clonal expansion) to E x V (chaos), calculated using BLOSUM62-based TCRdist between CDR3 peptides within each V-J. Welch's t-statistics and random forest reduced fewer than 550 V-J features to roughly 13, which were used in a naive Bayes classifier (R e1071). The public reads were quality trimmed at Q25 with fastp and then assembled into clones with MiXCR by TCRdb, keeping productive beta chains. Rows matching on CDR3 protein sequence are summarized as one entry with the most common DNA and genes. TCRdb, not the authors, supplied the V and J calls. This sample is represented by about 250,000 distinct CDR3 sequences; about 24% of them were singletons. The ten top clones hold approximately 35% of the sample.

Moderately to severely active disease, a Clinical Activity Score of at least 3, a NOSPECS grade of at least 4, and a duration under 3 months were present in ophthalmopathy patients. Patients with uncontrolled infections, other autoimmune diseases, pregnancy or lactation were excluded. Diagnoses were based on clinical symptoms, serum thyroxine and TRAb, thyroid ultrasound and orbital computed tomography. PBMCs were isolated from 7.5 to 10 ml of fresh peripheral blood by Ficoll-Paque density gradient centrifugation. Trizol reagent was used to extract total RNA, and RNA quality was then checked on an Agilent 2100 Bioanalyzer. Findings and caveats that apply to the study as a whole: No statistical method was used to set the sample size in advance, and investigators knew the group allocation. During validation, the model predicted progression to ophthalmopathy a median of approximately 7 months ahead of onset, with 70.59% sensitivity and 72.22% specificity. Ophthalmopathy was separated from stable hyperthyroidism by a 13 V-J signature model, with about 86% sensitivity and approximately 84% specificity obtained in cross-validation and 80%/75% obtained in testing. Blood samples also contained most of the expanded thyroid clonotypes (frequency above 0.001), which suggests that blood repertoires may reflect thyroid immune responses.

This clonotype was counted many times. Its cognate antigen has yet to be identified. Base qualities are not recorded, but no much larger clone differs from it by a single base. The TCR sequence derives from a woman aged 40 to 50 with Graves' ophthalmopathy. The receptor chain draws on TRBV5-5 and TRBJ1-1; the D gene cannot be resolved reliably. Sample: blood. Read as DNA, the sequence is TGTGCCAGCAGCTTGCGTGGTGGCGCGGGGAACACTGAAGCTTTCTTT. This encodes CASSLRGGAGNTEAFF.